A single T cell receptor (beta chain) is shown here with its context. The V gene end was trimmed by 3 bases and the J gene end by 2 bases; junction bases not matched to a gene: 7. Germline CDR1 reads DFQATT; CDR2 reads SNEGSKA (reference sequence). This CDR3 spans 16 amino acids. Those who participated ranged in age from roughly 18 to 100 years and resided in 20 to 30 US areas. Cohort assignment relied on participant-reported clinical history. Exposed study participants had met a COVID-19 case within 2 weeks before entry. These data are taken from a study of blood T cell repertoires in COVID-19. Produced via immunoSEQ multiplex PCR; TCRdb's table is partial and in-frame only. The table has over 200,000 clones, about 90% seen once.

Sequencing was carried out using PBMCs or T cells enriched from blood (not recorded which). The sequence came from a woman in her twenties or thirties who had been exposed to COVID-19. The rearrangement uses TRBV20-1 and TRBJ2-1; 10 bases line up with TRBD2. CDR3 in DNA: TGCAGTGCTAGTGGGACTAGCGCCGACGCCTACAATGAGCAGTTCTTC. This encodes CSASGTSADAYNEQFF.